This paragraph reports one T cell receptor beta chain. Its antigen remains unknown. These data are taken from a study of beta chain features in type 1 diabetes. All of the isolated RNA was reverse transcribed, so expressed TCRB transcripts were sequenced. Sequencing was performed with immunoSEQ multiplex PCR; in TCRdb, only in-frame clones are kept and a portion is missing. The sample lists about 220,000 clones; about a tenth were seen once. V lost 1 base, J lost 0 bases, and 4 bases stayed unmatched. The CDR3 runs to 18 residues. Germline loops: CDR1 SEHNR, CDR2 FQNEAQ (reference sequence). Study-level findings and limits: Relative to healthy donors, patients appeared to have naive, central memory and Treg TCRB repertoires that were more similar. The study found moderately but significantly shorter TCRB CDR3s in all four CD4+ subsets of Type 1 diabetes patients.

The sample consisted of central memory CD4+ T cells from blood. The rearrangement joins TRBV7-9 to TRBJ2-6; 9 bases line up with TRBD1. The clonotype originates from a man between 18 and 35 years old in good health. In nucleotides, the CDR3 is TGTGCCAGCAGCTTAGGGACAGGGGCTCTCTCTGGGGCCAACGTCCTGACTTTC. This sequence encodes CASSLGTGALSGANVLTF. The full variable domain, its missing parts supplied by reference TRBV7-9 and TRBJ2-6, is DTGVSQNPRHKITKRGQNVTFRCDPISEHNRLYWYRQTLGQGPEFLTYFQNEAQLEKSRLLSDRFSAERPKGSFSTLEIQRTEQGDSAMYLCASSLGTGALSGANVLTFGAGSRLTVL.